The T cell receptor beta chain under discussion was sequenced for a study of T cell responses to AZD1222 COVID-19 vaccine. Using immunoSEQ multiplex PCR, the repertoire was profiled, and TCRdb retains in-frame clones only, with some absent. The repertoire consists of under 170,000 clones, with around 95% occurring once and the leading ten covering around 1.3%. This clone was found once. This CDR3 region has 14 residues. CDR1 is MNHEY, CDR2 SVGAGI, per germline. Trimming took off 8 bases at V and 7 bases at J, with 18 bases between the two ends. This sequence originates from an adult in good health. The source material was peripheral blood, sampled on day 0 of AZD1222 vaccination. The chain links TRBV6-5 to TRBJ2-1; D possibly uses TRBD1 or TRBD2 (5 bases each). CDR3 sequence reads: CASARSSEGNEQFF. CDR3 nucleotides: TGTGCCAGCGCTAGGTCGTCAGAGGGGAATGAGCAGTTCTTC.